What follows are 9 T cell receptor beta chains derived from one specimen sequenced in a study of OX40 agonist ivuxolimab in advanced cancers. Assay used: immunoSEQ multiplex PCR; TCRdb lists only in-frame clones, some missing. This table has over 55,000 clones, 90% to 95% appearing once. The input for sequencing was CD4+ or CD8+ T cells sorted from blood, taken in a trial of the OX40 agonist ivuxolimab. All receptors come from an adult with an advanced solid tumor such as melanoma, head and neck, liver or kidney cancer.

The CDR3 sequence: CASSLAPPGSPINEQFF. CDR3 nucleotide sequence: TGCGCCAGCAGCTTGGCCCCCCCCGGGTCGCCAATCAATGAGCAGTTCTTC. The V call is TRBV5-1, the J call TRBJ2-1; D remains ambiguous. Germline V gene data show CDR1 as SGHRS and CDR2 as YFSETQ. The V end was cut by 0 bases, the J end by 6 bases, with 19 bases between. CDR3 length: 17 amino acids.

The rearrangement uses TRBV11-2 and TRBJ1-2; D is uncertain. The germline V gene encodes CDR1 SGHAT and CDR2 FQNNGV. CDR3 length equals 12 residues. Trimming cost V 5 bases and J 5 bases, with 9 bases left between them. CDR3 coding DNA: TGTGCCAGCAGCATGACGGATTATGGCTACACCTTC. It codes for CASSMTDYGYTF.

J is TRBJ2-3 and V is TRBV7-2, with D perhaps assigned TRBD1 or TRBD2 (5 bases each). Trimming stripped 10 bases from V and 6 bases from J, with 17 bases between. The germline V gene has CDR1 SGHTA and CDR2 FQGNSA. This CDR3 is built from 13 residues. This CDR3 is CATALGPRDTQYF. The DNA of the CDR3 is TGTGCCACCGCCTTGGGACCGCGCGATACGCAGTATTTT. The full variable domain, in which reference TRBV7-2 and TRBJ2-3 provide the parts outside the CDR3, is GAGVSQSPSNKVTEKGKDVELRCDPISGHTALYWYRQSLGQGLEFLIYFQGNSAPDKSGLPSDRFSAERTGGSVSTLTIQRTQQEDSAVYLCATALGPRDTQYFGPGTRLTVL.

This clone appeared a single time. This sequence joins TRBV4-2 and TRBJ2-5, with 8 bases fitting TRBD2. Germline values: CDR1 LGHNA, CDR2 YNFKEQ. J gave up 4 bases and V 0 bases, and 10 bases lay outside the gene matches. The CDR3 has 17 amino acids. CDR3 sequence (DNA): TGTGCCAGCAGCCAAGATCCAGCGGGGGAGGAAGGAGAGACCCAGTACTTC. Encoded protein: CASSQDPAGEEGETQYF.

This rearrangement joins TRBV7-2 to TRBJ2-7; D gene ambiguous. This CDR3 is 12 amino acids long. Germline V gives CDR1 SGHTA, CDR2 FQGNSA. Trimming pared 2 bases from V and 7 bases from J, leaving 9 bases between. The CDR3: CASSLSRREQYF. The CDR3 region has the DNA TGTGCCAGCAGCTTAAGCAGACGGGAGCAGTACTTC. Combining the CDR3 with reference TRBV7-2 and TRBJ2-7 gives the whole variable domain GAGVSQSPSNKVTEKGKDVELRCDPISGHTALYWYRQSLGQGLEFLIYFQGNSAPDKSGLPSDRFSAERTGGSVSTLTIQRTQQEDSAVYLCASSLSRREQYFGPGTRLTVT.

The chain uses TRBV2 and TRBJ1-1; TRBD1 matches 10 bases. The CDR3 covers 15 residues. Germline V lookup: CDR1 SNHLY, CDR2 FYNNEI. After removal of 5 bases from V and 0 bases from J, the junction contained 3 bases not matched to a gene. As DNA, the CDR3 is TGTGCCAGCAGTCCGGACAGGGGGATGAACACTGAAGCTTTCTTT. As protein: CASSPDRGMNTEAFF.

This chain's CDR3 is CASSLRTSGINEQFF. As DNA, the CDR3 is TGCGCCAGCAGCTTGAGGACTAGCGGGATCAATGAGCAGTTCTTC. This rearrangement joins TRBV5-1 to TRBJ2-1, with 12 bases identical to TRBD2. The CDR3 is 15 residues long. With V trimmed by 1 base and J by 6 bases, 2 bases remained unmatched. In germline, CDR1 is SGHRS, CDR2 YFSETQ.

The V gene is TRBV30, the J gene TRBJ1-1; D is uncertain. The CDR3 spans 11 residues. The V gene's germline CDR1 is GTSNPN and CDR2 SVGIG (reference sequence). V was cut by 5 bases and J by 0 bases, with 4 bases left in between. For the CDR3, the DNA is TGTGCCTGGGTAATGAACACTGAAGCTTTCTTT. Translating it yields CAWVMNTEAFF.

This chain uses TRBV4-1 with TRBJ2-7, with D maybe TRBD2 (5 bases). The ends were cut back, 0 bases at V and 6 bases at J, with 12 bases in the middle. The CDR3 consists of 14 residues. From germline, CDR1 is MGHRA and CDR2 YSYEKL. CDR3 loop: CASSQDGLRGEQYF. CDR3 sequence (DNA): TGCGCCAGCAGCCAAGATGGGCTCCGGGGCGAGCAGTACTTC.